Below are 9 T cell receptor beta chains sequenced from a single sample in a study of CD8 T cells in Susac syndrome. After extraction with the RNeasy kit, roughly 0.5 to 1 ug of the RNA was reverse transcribed using random hexamers. TCRdb called the immunoSEQ multiplex PCR reads again in MiXCR, with one record for every CDR3 protein. The table includes 180,000 or so distinct CDR3 sequences, about 95% detected once. Sequencing input: CD4+ T cells from PBMCs. The receptor source for this set is a human donor in good health.

The V call is TRBV28, the J call TRBJ1-5; no clear D. V was trimmed by 3 bases and J by 6 bases, leaving 15 bases between them. The V gene's germline CDR1 is MDHEN and CDR2 SYDVKM. This CDR3 has 15 amino acids. CDR3 protein: CASSLTSPEGQPQHF. CDR3 coding DNA: TGTGCCAGCAGTTTGACCTCCCCCGAGGGTCAGCCCCAGCATTTT.

The V gene is TRBV4-2, the J gene TRBJ1-5; a possible D gene is TRBD1 (6 bases). V dropped 2 bases and J dropped 5 bases, with 13 bases sitting between them. The length of the CDR3 is 15 residues. Per the germline V gene, CDR1 is LGHNA and CDR2 is YNFKEQ. The CDR3 coding sequence is TGTGCCAGCAGCCAACGCTCAGGGGAGGATCAGCCCCAGCATTTT. It yields the protein CASSQRSGEDQPQHF.

The rearrangement joins TRBV5-1 to TRBJ2-2; D is ambiguous. CDR1 is SGHRS, CDR2 YFSETQ, per germline. This CDR3 comprises 13 residues. Trimming cost V 5 bases and J 7 bases, with 12 bases left between them. As DNA, the CDR3 is TGCGCCAGCAGTGTTCTTGAAGGCGGGGAGCTGTTTTTT. Translation: CASSVLEGGELFF.

This chain connects TRBV3-1 to TRBJ2-5, with D unresolved. Germline values: CDR1 LGHDT, CDR2 YNNKEL (reference sequence). With 3 bases removed from V and 7 bases from J, the gap between germline ends came to 3 bases. This CDR3 contains 10 residues. The CDR3 nucleotides are TGTGCCAGCAGCCACGGGACCCAGTACTTC. It yields the protein CASSHGTQYF.

V gene TRBV24-1 combines with J gene TRBJ2-3; a weak D match, TRBD1 (5 bases). V lost 4 bases and J lost 0, with 10 bases in between. Germline CDR1 and CDR2: KGHDR and SFDVKD. The CDR3 has 15 residues. The CDR3 loop reads CATSDTRQSTDTQYF. CDR3 nucleotides: TGTGCCACCAGTGACACCCGACAGAGCACAGATACGCAGTATTTT.

This chain links TRBV28 with TRBJ2-7; unclear D gene. The germline V and J ends were trimmed by 3 bases and 3 bases, with 6 bases remaining between them. The CDR3 is 12 amino acids. In germline, CDR1 is MDHEN, CDR2 SYDVKM. As DNA, the CDR3 is TGTGCCAGCAGTTTTATCCTCTACGAGCAGTACTTC. Protein product: CASSFILYEQYF.

This sequence joins TRBV4-3 and TRBJ2-5, with D possibly TRBD2 on 5 matching bases. V was pared by 3 bases and J by 5 bases, with 13 bases between. From germline, CDR1 is LGHNA and CDR2 YSLEER. The length of the CDR3 is 14 residues. The CDR3 here is CASSQQLGIETQYF. The CDR3 DNA is TGCGCCAGCAGCCAGCAACTAGGAATCGAGACCCAGTACTTC.

This chain links TRBV2 with TRBJ2-1, with D perhaps matching TRBD2 (6 bases). CDR1 and CDR2 from the germline V gene are SNHLY and FYNNEI. CDR3 size: 16 residues. The V end lost 6 bases, the J end lost 1 base, and 16 bases lay between the germline ends. The CDR3 nucleotides are TGTGCCAGCAGACAACGTACTGGAGGGTCCTACAATGAGCAGTTCTTC. It codes for CASRQRTGGSYNEQFF.

The chain joins TRBV7-2 to TRBJ2-7; D not certain. CDR3 length: 9 amino acids. The V end lost 7 bases, the J end lost 2 bases, and 0 bases lay between the germline ends. The germline gives CDR1 SGHTA, CDR2 FQGNSA. The CDR3 DNA is TGTGCCAGCACCTACGAGCAGTACTTC. This codes for CASTYEQYF.